The entry that follows covers one T cell receptor beta chain sequence. Antigen specificity is unknown. At the DNA level, this CDR3 is encoded by other sequences in the same sample as well. This specimen comes from a study of cytomegalovirus exposure and HLA in healthy donors. J was trimmed by 10 bases and V by 9 bases; bases with no gene match: 18. Germline loops: CDR1 SGHRS, CDR2 YFSETQ. This CDR3 is 15 amino acids long. Whole-study findings and limits: Sequencing likely produced, as an artifact, a cluster of highly shared sequence variants. Association with HLA alleles at 0.05 false discovery rate was found for roughly 17,000 TCR beta sequences in a later analysis. Earlier analysis yielded a pattern in which most TCR beta V segments were productive about 90% or about 30% of the time.

With 60 Vbeta and 13 Jbeta primers, the PCR was carried out. The method was immunoSEQ multiplex PCR; TCRdb's version includes in-frame clones alone and lacks a portion of them. The table lists over 120,000 clones, 75% to 90% of them singletons. The chain combines TRBV5-1 with TRBJ2-1; 8 bases line up with TRBD2. The TCR sequence derives from a woman aged 25 to 39 in good health and CMV-seronegative. Material: PBMCs. The CDR3 sequence is CATSFSRGGRDEQFF. The CDR3 DNA reads as TGCGCCACCAGTTTCAGCCGGGGGGGGCGGGACGAGCAGTTCTTC. Full variable domain (remainder filled in from reference TRBV5-1 and TRBJ2-1): KAGVTQTPRYLIKTRGQQVTLSCSPISGHRSVSWYQQTPGQGLQFLFEYFSETQRNKGNFPGRFSGRQFSNSRSEMNVSTLELGDSALYLCATSFSRGGRDEQFFGPGTRLTVL.